The text below deals with one T cell receptor beta chain. Its cognate antigen has yet to be identified. The record has no base qualities; no much larger clone is one base away. CDR1 MNHEY and CDR2 SVGAGI were looked up in the germline V gene. V is shortened by 5 bases, J by 2 bases, and the region joining them spans 8 bases. Measured from the cysteine to the phenylalanine, the CDR3 is 13 residues long. Of all the DNA, just the CDR3 is kept, 39 bases in frame from base 1. These data belong to a study of blood T cell repertoires in COVID-19 (dated by TCRdb to about 2020). Broadly, across the study: Samples from collaborators originated in the United States, Italy and Spain and spanned both the acute and convalescent phases of COVID-19. The prospective study material was composed of cDNA or gDNA derived from T cells, B-cell-depleted T cells, or PBMCs. Deeply sampled blood TCRbeta repertoires from subjects exposed to, actively infected with, or recovered from COVID-19 were included in the dataset. A freely available public database, intended as a resource for researchers studying the immune response to SARS-CoV-2, is where the repertoires were released. The samples were drawn from the first 160 participants of the ongoing ImmuneRACE study and from 1,254 subjects provided by 6 global collaborators. The sample metadata nearly always contained a de-identified subject ID, COVID-19 status, age in years and sex. Where HLA class I and class II types were available, the types were taken from metadata supplied by the sample provider, not from assay-based typing.

Enrolling through a virtual design, the prospective study's participants ranged in age from roughly 18 to 90 years and lived across approximately 25 United States geographic areas. In the prospective study, participants were assigned to cohorts based on the clinical history participants reported in a screening survey and a study questionnaire. Mobile phlebotomists in the prospective study collected whole blood, serum and a nasopharyngeal or oropharyngeal swab from every participant. Over a roughly two-month period, participants in the prospective study had the option of providing additional blood draws and questionnaires. Before DNA extraction, blood samples from the prospective study were shipped at room temperature or frozen. Findings and caveats that apply to the study as a whole: The amount of clinical and demographic metadata varied by source and participant and was provided uncurated.

TCRbeta CDR3 regions were amplified from genomic DNA using the immunoSEQ Assay, a bias-controlled multiplex PCR. In the paper's pipeline: Within the assay, amplification of reference gene primers was used to estimate how many nucleated cells each sample contained. To quantify the absolute abundance of each unique TCRbeta CDR3 rearrangement, sequence reads were collapsed and filtered. For each sample, productive Simpson clonality was calculated as the square root of Simpson's diversity index across productive rearrangements. Here the immuneACCESS table is served through TCRdb, limited to in-frame sequences with V and J called. Missing clones are a known gap in these copies; in checked studies unresolved V genes cover under half, and the rest lacks a known reason. V and J calls and clone size are as listed in that table; D and trimming were resolved from the DNA. The sample records approximately 220,000 clones, roughly 88% of which are singletons. Jointly, the top ten make up about 4% of the sample.

The source is a woman aged 40-49 years with acute COVID-19. The chain links TRBV6-5 with TRBJ2-3; perhaps TRBD2 is the D gene, with 5 bases matching. The sample comprised PBMCs or T cells enriched from blood (not recorded which). The encoded CDR3 is CASSMTNTDTQYF. The DNA sequence is given as TGTGCCAGCAGTATGACTAACACAGATACGCAGTATTTT.